Listed below are T cell receptor beta chains from one sample, sequenced in a study of T cells in Graves' hyperthyroidism and ophthalmopathy. TCRdb called the multiplex PCR reads again in MiXCR, with one record for every CDR3 protein. The data hold some 380,000 distinct CDR3 sequences, with roughly 13% observed a single time. The sequenced material came from blood. The source of these receptors is a man under 40 with Graves' hyperthyroidism that later progressed to Graves' ophthalmopathy. CDR3s include the opening cysteine and the closing phenylalanine or tryptophan. Each record gives: J gene, clone size, D gene, V gene, CDR3 DNA, CDR3 protein. D genes are given only for firm matches. Size is stated for part of the rows, as once, few or many counts, or as a class when the clone is expanded.

J gene: TRBJ1-6; clone size: few; D gene: .; V gene: TRBV11-2; CDR3 DNA: TGTGCCAGCAGCCCCCAGCCGAGCTCCTATAATTCACCCCTCCACTTT; CDR3 protein: CASSPQPSSYNSPLHF
J gene: TRBJ1-5; clone size: .; D gene: TRBD1; V gene: TRBV5-1; CDR3 DNA: TGCGCCAGCAGCTTGGGACAGGGTCCTGCTCAGCCCCAGCATTTT; CDR3 protein: CASSLGQGPAQPQHF
J gene: TRBJ2-1; clone size: few; D gene: .; V gene: TRBV6-1; CDR3 DNA: TGTGCCAGCCTACGACTACAGGGACTGGACGACAATGAGCAGTTCTTC; CDR3 protein: CASLRLQGLDDNEQFF
J gene: TRBJ2-3; clone size: many; D gene: TRBD2; V gene: TRBV27; CDR3 DNA: TGTGCCAGTCGACTAGCGGGGCAGGATACGCAGTATTTT; CDR3 protein: CASRLAGQDTQYF
J gene: TRBJ1-5; clone size: .; D gene: .; V gene: TRBV7-6; CDR3 DNA: TGTGCCAGCAGCTTAGACAGGGTCCAGCCCCAGCATTTT; CDR3 protein: CASSLDRVQPQHF
J gene: TRBJ1-5; clone size: many; D gene: .; V gene: TRBV6-5; CDR3 DNA: TGTGCCAGCAGTTACCTGGGTCCCAGTCAGCCCCAGCATTTT; CDR3 protein: CASSYLGPSQPQHF
J gene: TRBJ1-5; clone size: few; D gene: .; V gene: TRBV3-1; CDR3 DNA: TGTGCCAGCAGCCCCTCGGATCTCGGGGGGCCCCAGCATTTT; CDR3 protein: CASSPSDLGGPQHF
J gene: TRBJ1-2; clone size: many; D gene: .; V gene: TRBV7-9; CDR3 DNA: TGTGCCAGCAGCTTAAGTGGTCCTCGCTATGGCTACACCTTC; CDR3 protein: CASSLSGPRYGYTF
J gene: TRBJ2-7; clone size: many; D gene: .; V gene: TRBV28; CDR3 DNA: TGTGCCAGCAGTGGGACGGATACCACCTACGAGCAGTACTTC; CDR3 protein: CASSGTDTTYEQYF
J gene: TRBJ1-2; clone size: .; D gene: .; V gene: TRBV14; CDR3 DNA: TGTGCCAGCAGCCAAGATTTGGGAGACTATGGCTACACCTTC; CDR3 protein: CASSQDLGDYGYTF
J gene: TRBJ1-2; clone size: .; D gene: TRBD1; V gene: TRBV5-6; CDR3 DNA: TGTGCCAGCAGCGGGACGGGACAGGGGGGGATCTATGGCTACACCTTC; CDR3 protein: CASSGTGQGGIYGYTF
J gene: TRBJ2-6; clone size: .; D gene: .; V gene: TRBV19; CDR3 DNA: TGTGCCAGTAGGAAAACGACCGGGGCCGACGATACAGGGGCCAACGTCCTGACTTTC; CDR3 protein: CASRKTTGADDTGANVLTF
J gene: TRBJ1-2; clone size: few; D gene: TRBD1; V gene: TRBV12-3/TRBV12-4; CDR3 DNA: TGTGCCAGCAGTTGGGACAGGGCGGACTATGGCTACACCTTC; CDR3 protein: CASSWDRADYGYTF
J gene: TRBJ2-5; clone size: many; D gene: TRBD2; V gene: TRBV10-3; CDR3 DNA: TGTGCCATCAGTTCTAGCGGGGGGATACAAGAGACCCAGTACTTC; CDR3 protein: CAISSSGGIQETQYF
J gene: TRBJ2-5; clone size: many; D gene: TRBD2; V gene: TRBV28; CDR3 DNA: TGTGCCAGCAGCCCAGCGGGGGGCACTCCCGAGACCCAGTACTTC; CDR3 protein: CASSPAGGTPETQYF
J gene: TRBJ1-2; clone size: .; D gene: .; V gene: TRBV2; CDR3 DNA: TGTGCCAGCAGCCGGTGGCAGGGCCCCGGCTACACCTTC; CDR3 protein: CASSRWQGPGYTF
J gene: TRBJ1-2; clone size: many; D gene: TRBD1; V gene: TRBV5-1; CDR3 DNA: TGCGCCAGCAGCTTGGCAAGGGGGCAGGACCGCATTGGCTACACCTTC; CDR3 protein: CASSLARGQDRIGYTF
J gene: TRBJ1-5; clone size: .; D gene: .; V gene: TRBV7-9; CDR3 DNA: TGTGCCAGCAGCTTATGGAGGCAGCCCCAGCATTTT; CDR3 protein: CASSLWRQPQHF
J gene: TRBJ2-3; clone size: few; D gene: .; V gene: TRBV20-1; CDR3 DNA: TGCAGTGCCTCAGCTAGCACAGATACGCAGTATTTT; CDR3 protein: CSASASTDTQYF
J gene: TRBJ2-7; clone size: few; D gene: .; V gene: TRBV9; CDR3 DNA: TGTGCCAGCAGTGCGGGACATAGCTACGAGCAGTACTTC; CDR3 protein: CASSAGHSYEQYF
J gene: TRBJ1-4; clone size: .; D gene: .; V gene: TRBV20-1; CDR3 DNA: TGCAGTGCTAGAGATCCCAGAGGAAGTAATGAAAAACTGTTTTTT; CDR3 protein: CSARDPRGSNEKLFF
J gene: TRBJ1-2; clone size: many; D gene: .; V gene: TRBV6-2/TRBV6-3; CDR3 DNA: TGTGCCAGCAAGGCCCCGGGGAGTGGCTACACCTTC; CDR3 protein: CASKAPGSGYTF
J gene: TRBJ1-4; clone size: many; D gene: TRBD1; V gene: TRBV18; CDR3 DNA: TGTGCCAGCTCACTCGGGACAGCGAATGAAAAACTGTTTTTT; CDR3 protein: CASSLGTANEKLFF
J gene: TRBJ1-3; clone size: many; D gene: .; V gene: TRBV18; CDR3 DNA: TGTGCCAGCTCCCCGACCCCGAGCTCTGGAAACACCATATATTTT; CDR3 protein: CASSPTPSSGNTIYF
J gene: TRBJ2-3; clone size: many; D gene: .; V gene: TRBV3-1; CDR3 DNA: TGTGCCAGCAGCCAACCCCCGCTCACCCGGAGCACAGATACGCAGTATTTT; CDR3 protein: CASSQPPLTRSTDTQYF
J gene: TRBJ2-2; clone size: .; D gene: TRBD2; V gene: TRBV28; CDR3 DNA: TGTGCCAGCACCCCCCGGGGGGTGTCATACACCGGGGAGCTGTTTTTT; CDR3 protein: CASTPRGVSYTGELFF
J gene: TRBJ2-4; clone size: few; D gene: TRBD2; V gene: TRBV12-3/TRBV12-4; CDR3 DNA: TGTGCCAGCAGTGGGGGGGGATCAGGCGGAAACATTCAGTACTTC; CDR3 protein: CASSGGGSGGNIQYF
J gene: TRBJ1-6; clone size: .; D gene: .; V gene: TRBV29-1; CDR3 DNA: TGCAGCGTTGGGGGGAGCTCCTATAATTCACCCCTCCACTTT; CDR3 protein: CSVGGSSYNSPLHF
J gene: TRBJ2-1; clone size: few; D gene: .; V gene: TRBV20-1; CDR3 DNA: TGCAGTGCTAGAGAGGCGGGGCGGGGAGTTTATGAGCAGTTCTTC; CDR3 protein: CSAREAGRGVYEQFF
J gene: TRBJ2-7; clone size: .; D gene: .; V gene: TRBV5-5; CDR3 DNA: TGTGCCAGCAGCTTGGACGCAGACAACTACGAGCAGTACTTC; CDR3 protein: CASSLDADNYEQYF
J gene: TRBJ1-4; clone size: many; D gene: .; V gene: TRBV29-1; CDR3 DNA: TGCAGCGTCCAGGTCCGGAATGAAAAACTGTTTTTT; CDR3 protein: CSVQVRNEKLFF
J gene: TRBJ2-1; clone size: .; D gene: TRBD2; V gene: TRBV11-2; CDR3 DNA: TGTGCCAGCAGCTTAGGGCGAGCGGGGGGGCATAATGAGCAGTTCTTC; CDR3 protein: CASSLGRAGGHNEQFF
J gene: TRBJ2-2; clone size: .; D gene: TRBD1; V gene: TRBV24-1; CDR3 DNA: TGTGCCACCAGTGCCTCAGAGAGGGACAGAAACACCGGGGAGCTGTTTTTT; CDR3 protein: CATSASERDRNTGELFF
J gene: TRBJ2-7; clone size: many; D gene: .; V gene: TRBV2; CDR3 DNA: TGTGCCAGCAGTGTGCCCCTTCCAGCTTCAGGTTTCTCCAGCTCCTACGAGCAGTACTTC; CDR3 protein: CASSVPLPASGFSSSYEQYF
J gene: TRBJ2-7; clone size: few; D gene: .; V gene: TRBV12-3/TRBV12-4; CDR3 DNA: TGTGCCAGCAGTTTAGAGGGGACAACGAGCTACGAGCAGTACTTC; CDR3 protein: CASSLEGTTSYEQYF
J gene: TRBJ1-4; clone size: many; D gene: .; V gene: TRBV3-1; CDR3 DNA: TGTGCCAGCAGCCAAGATCTTGGGGAAAAACTGTTTTTT; CDR3 protein: CASSQDLGEKLFF
J gene: TRBJ1-4; clone size: many; D gene: .; V gene: TRBV20-1; CDR3 DNA: TGCAGTGCTAGAGATTGGGGAGCACGGTCTAATGAAAAACTGTTTTTT; CDR3 protein: CSARDWGARSNEKLFF
J gene: TRBJ2-1; clone size: few; D gene: .; V gene: TRBV5-5; CDR3 DNA: TGTGCCAGCAGCCAGGGAATTGGGGTTGAGCAGTTCTTC; CDR3 protein: CASSQGIGVEQFF
J gene: TRBJ2-7; clone size: many; D gene: TRBD1; V gene: TRBV2; CDR3 DNA: TGTGCCAGCAGTGACCCAGGACAGGGGAACTACGAGCAGTACTTC; CDR3 protein: CASSDPGQGNYEQYF
J gene: TRBJ2-1; clone size: .; D gene: .; V gene: TRBV5-6; CDR3 DNA: TGTGCCAGCAGCTTGGCACAGAAATTTTGGGGTAATGAGCAGTTCTTC; CDR3 protein: CASSLAQKFWGNEQFF
J gene: TRBJ2-5; clone size: many; D gene: TRBD2; V gene: TRBV28; CDR3 DNA: TGTGCCAGCAGTTTATCAGCGGGGGGGTACCAAGAGACCCAGTACTTC; CDR3 protein: CASSLSAGGYQETQYF
J gene: TRBJ2-7; clone size: .; D gene: .; V gene: TRBV11-2; CDR3 DNA: TGTGCCAGCAGGGGGGGGGACAAACTCTACGAGCAGTACTTC; CDR3 protein: CASRGGDKLYEQYF
J gene: TRBJ2-7; clone size: many; D gene: .; V gene: TRBV7-2; CDR3 DNA: TGTGCCAGCAGCTCAGGCCGTGTATACTCCTACGAGCAGTACTTC; CDR3 protein: CASSSGRVYSYEQYF
J gene: TRBJ2-2; clone size: .; D gene: .; V gene: TRBV3-1; CDR3 DNA: TGTGCCATCAGCCCTCCCCGGGGTCTTACCGGGGAGCTGTTTTTT; CDR3 protein: CAISPPRGLTGELFF
J gene: TRBJ1-5; clone size: .; D gene: TRBD1; V gene: TRBV27; CDR3 DNA: TGTGCCAGCAGTGCGACAGGGATTTTCGGCAATCAGCCCCAGCATTTT; CDR3 protein: CASSATGIFGNQPQHF
J gene: TRBJ2-1; clone size: .; D gene: .; V gene: TRBV27; CDR3 DNA: TGTGCCAGCGGTTTAGGGACGGCTGAGCAGTTCTTC; CDR3 protein: CASGLGTAEQFF
J gene: TRBJ2-7; clone size: few; D gene: TRBD2; V gene: TRBV7-2; CDR3 DNA: TGTGCCAGCAGCTCTAGCGGGGGCCGACAATACGAGCAGTACTTC; CDR3 protein: CASSSSGGRQYEQYF
J gene: TRBJ1-6; clone size: .; D gene: .; V gene: TRBV19; CDR3 DNA: TGTGCCAGTAGTCGCCAGGGATTAGTATCACCCCTCCACTTT; CDR3 protein: CASSRQGLVSPLHF
J gene: TRBJ1-2; clone size: many; D gene: TRBD1; V gene: TRBV20-1; CDR3 DNA: TGCAGTGCTTCGGACAGGGACTATGGCTACACCTTC; CDR3 protein: CSASDRDYGYTF
J gene: TRBJ2-7; clone size: many; D gene: .; V gene: TRBV30; CDR3 DNA: TGTGCCTGGAGTCCCTCCTACGAGCAGTACTTC; CDR3 protein: CAWSPSYEQYF